These 18 T cell receptor beta chains were sequenced from one sample in a study of cytomegalovirus exposure and HLA in healthy donors. The PCR made use of 60 Vbeta and 13 Jbeta primers. Here immunoSEQ multiplex PCR was the method, and the copy in TCRdb shows in-frame clones only, minus some. The sample records under 200,000 clones, around 77% being singletons. Sequencing used PBMCs. Source of these receptors: a man aged 55 to 70 in good health and CMV-seronegative.

The CDR3 loop reads CASRRGGAEAFF. For the CDR3, the DNA is TGTGCCAGCAGGCGGGGAGGAGCTGAAGCTTTCTTT. The chain has TRBV6-1 and TRBJ1-1; D call uncertain. Per germline, CDR1 MNHNS and CDR2 SASEGT. Trimming took 6 bases from V and 6 from J, leaving 11 bases between them. The length of the CDR3 is 12 residues.

This clone came up once. The chain is built from TRBV11-2 and TRBJ1-6; D perhaps matches TRBD1 (6 bases). Trimming pared 0 bases from V and 6 bases from J, leaving 9 bases between. Germline V gene lookup returns CDR1 SGHAT and CDR2 FQNNGV. This CDR3 comprises 15 residues. CDR3 sequence (DNA): TGTGCCAGCAGCTTAGAGTGGGGGCGTAATTCACCCCTCCACTTT. This sequence encodes CASSLEWGRNSPLHF.

This clone was observed a handful of times. J is TRBJ1-5 and V is TRBV9; TRBD1 might be the D (6 bases). Trimming stripped 3 bases from V and 0 bases from J, with 10 bases between. The length of the CDR3 is 15 residues. CDR1 is SGDLS and CDR2 is YYNGEE in the germline V gene. The CDR3 here is CASSADSYSNQPQHF. CDR3 in DNA: TGTGCCAGCAGCGCGGACAGTTATAGCAATCAGCCCCAGCATTTT. The entire variable domain, with the rest obtained from reference TRBV9 and TRBJ1-5, is as follows: DSGVTQTPKHLITATGQRVTLRCSPRSGDLSVYWYQQSLDQGLQFLIQYYNGEERAKGNILERFSAQQFPDLHSELNLSSLELGDSALYFCASSADSYSNQPQHFGDGTRLSIL.

The chain has TRBV5-1 and TRBJ2-5; 8 nucleotides align to TRBD2. This CDR3 spans 15 amino acids. Germline CDR1 and CDR2: SGHRS and YFSETQ. The ends lost 2 bases at V and 4 bases at J; junction bases unmatched: 7. The CDR3 nucleotides read TGCGCCAGCAGCTTATTAACGGGGGGGGGAGAGACCCAGTACTTC. It yields the protein CASSLLTGGGETQYF.

This clone appeared a single time. The chain has TRBV29-1 and TRBJ2-5, with 10 bases matching TRBD1. CDR1 and CDR2 from the germline V gene are SQVTM and ANQGSEA. Germline trimming cut 4 bases from V and 4 bases from J; bases unmatched to any gene: 6. CDR3 length equals 14 residues. In DNA, the CDR3 is TGCAGCGTTGTTTCCCGGACAGGGGGAGAGACCCAGTACTTC. Translated, it gives CSVVSRTGGETQYF.

J is TRBJ1-5 and V is TRBV6-1, with 7 nucleotides matching TRBD1. Trimming took 1 base from V and 4 from J; bases not matched to a gene: 4. CDR1 and CDR2 from the germline V gene are MNHNS and SASEGT. CDR3 size: 15 residues. CDR3 region: CASSEERGRNQPQHF. The CDR3 DNA sequence: TGTGCCAGCAGTGAAGAGAGGGGGCGGAATCAGCCCCAGCATTTT.

Only a few counts were recorded for this clone. The rearrangement links TRBV6-1 to TRBJ2-7, with TRBD2 as a possible D gene (5 bases). This CDR3 has 12 residues. CDR1 is MNHNS, CDR2 SASEGT, per germline. Trimming left V 7 bases short and J 3 bases short, with 10 bases between. DNA of the CDR3: TGTGCCAGCATAAGCGGAGGCTACGAGCAGTACTTC. It encodes CASISGGYEQYF.

The gene calls are TRBV7-2 and TRBJ2-5; 10 nucleotides align to TRBD2. Germline lookup yields CDR1 SGHTA and CDR2 FQGNSA. The CDR3 runs 15 residues. V dropped 5 bases and J dropped 5; count of bases not matched to a gene: 8. This chain's CDR3 is CASSPQAGGPETQYF. The CDR3, as DNA: TGTGCCAGCAGCCCCCAAGCGGGAGGGCCGGAGACCCAGTACTTC.

V usage is TRBV4-2 and J usage is TRBJ1-1; TRBD1 agrees at 7 bases. The ends lost 2 bases at V and 2 bases at J; junction bases unmatched: 5. The germline CDR1 and CDR2 sequences are LGHNA and YNFKEQ. There are 15 residues in the CDR3. The CDR3 region is CASSQPGQVNTEAFF. DNA for the CDR3: TGTGCCAGCAGCCAACCCGGACAGGTTAACACTGAAGCTTTCTTT.

Written as DNA, the CDR3 is TGTGCCAGCAGCCAAGAAGGGGCGTCGGGTGAGCAGTTCTTC. Protein product: CASSQEGASGEQFF. The chain combines TRBV4-2 with TRBJ2-1; possible D gene TRBD1, 5 bases. The germline V gene has CDR1 LGHNA and CDR2 YNFKEQ. The V and J ends lost 0 bases and 9 bases respectively, with 12 bases between them. The CDR3 sequence is 14 residues long.

The J gene is TRBJ2-2, the V gene TRBV30; 11 bases agree with TRBD2. CDR3 length: 18 amino acids. Germline loops: CDR1 GTSNPN, CDR2 SVGIG (reference sequence). V was pared by 5 bases and J by 1 base, with 12 bases of the junction left unmatched. The CDR3 is CAWSTGTSGRLNTGELFF. The DNA of the CDR3 is TGTGCCTGGTCAACCGGAACTAGCGGGAGATTGAACACCGGGGAGCTGTTTTTT.

The chain has TRBV10-3 and TRBJ2-1; weak D call: TRBD2 (7 bases). Germline-derived CDR1 and CDR2 are ENHRY and SYGVKD. There are 15 residues in the CDR3. The germline V and J ends were trimmed by 7 bases and 5 bases, with 18 bases remaining between them. In DNA, the CDR3 is TGTGCCATCACCTCAGAGGGGGGGTGGGACAATGAGCAGTTCTTC. It yields the protein CAITSEGGWDNEQFF.

The chain joins TRBV10-2 to TRBJ1-3; possibly TRBD1 for D (6 bases). The CDR3 has 16 residues. The V gene's germline CDR1 is WSHSY and CDR2 SAAADI. V was pared by 2 bases and J by 0 bases, with 11 bases between. The DNA for the CDR3 is TGCGCCAGCAGTGAGAATCAACAGGGCTCTGGAAACACCATATATTTT. This translates into CASSENQQGSGNTIYF.

This clone has only a few counts. The chain uses TRBV5-6 and TRBJ2-3; 8 nucleotides line up with TRBD1. V dropped 0 bases and J dropped 2; count of bases not matched to a gene: 2. This CDR3 spans 15 amino acids. CDR1 is SGHDT, CDR2 YYEEEE, per germline. The CDR3, as DNA: TGTGCCAGCAGCTTGGGGACAGGGCCCACAGATACGCAGTATTTT. Amino acid sequence: CASSLGTGPTDTQYF.

The chain combines TRBV2 with TRBJ2-2, with 8 bases lining up with TRBD1. The junction had 13 bases not matched to a gene; V was cut back by 8 bases and J by 2 bases. The CDR3 consists of 17 residues. Per germline, CDR1 SNHLY and CDR2 FYNNEI. CDR3 protein: CASGWPPGQANTGELFF. The CDR3 DNA is TGTGCCAGCGGTTGGCCCCCGGGACAGGCTAACACCGGGGAGCTGTTTTTT.

The genes are TRBV28 and TRBJ2-3; 7 nucleotides match TRBD2. Germline trimming cut 3 bases from V and 1 base from J; bases unmatched to any gene: 7. This CDR3 is 16 amino acids long. Germline CDR1 MDHEN, CDR2 SYDVKM. CDR3 DNA: TGTGCCAGCAGTTTGGGGACTAACCGACGCACAGATACGCAGTATTTT. Protein: CASSLGTNRRTDTQYF.

The CDR3 region has the DNA TGTGCCAGCGGCGGGGGGTACACCGGGGAGCTGTTTTTT. Amino acids: CASGGGYTGELFF. The chain is built from TRBV7-3 and TRBJ2-2, with 8 bases matching TRBD2. V was clipped by 8 bases and J by 3 bases; unmatched bases: 2. Germline lookup yields CDR1 SGHTA and CDR2 FQGTGA. This CDR3 contains 13 residues.

The V and J genes are TRBV19 and TRBJ2-5; tentative D call: TRBD1 (6 bases). The CDR3 has 15 residues. CDR1 is LNHDA, CDR2 SQIVND, per germline (reference sequence). V lost 5 bases and J lost 5, with 18 bases in between. CDR3 in amino acids: CASSWGTGRVETQYF. CDR3 coding DNA: TGTGCCAGTAGTTGGGGCACAGGGCGGGTGGAGACCCAGTACTTC. Looking up the rest from reference TRBV19 and TRBJ2-5 gives the full variable domain: DGGITQSPKYLFRKEGQNVTLSCEQNLNHDAMYWYRQDPGQGLRLIYYSQIVNDFQKGDIAEGYSVSREKKESFPLTVTSAQKNPTAFYLCASSWGTGRVETQYFGPGTRLLVL.